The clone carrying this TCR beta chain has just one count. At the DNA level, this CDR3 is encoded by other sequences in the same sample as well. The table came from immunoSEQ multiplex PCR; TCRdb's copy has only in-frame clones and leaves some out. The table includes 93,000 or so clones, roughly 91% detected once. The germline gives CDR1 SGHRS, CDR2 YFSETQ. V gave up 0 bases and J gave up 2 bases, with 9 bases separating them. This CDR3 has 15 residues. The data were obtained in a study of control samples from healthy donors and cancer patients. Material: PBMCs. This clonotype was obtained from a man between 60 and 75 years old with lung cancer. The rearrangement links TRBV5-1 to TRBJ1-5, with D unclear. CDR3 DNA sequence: TGCGCCAGCAGCTTGGCCCCGGGTGGCAATCAGCCCCAGCATTTT. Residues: CASSLAPGGNQPQHF.